A single sample is the source of the 26 T cell receptor beta chains below, sequenced in a study of blood T cell repertoires in COVID-19. The method was immunoSEQ multiplex PCR; TCRdb's version includes in-frame clones alone and lacks a portion of them. The data show about 91,000 clones, approximately 80% seen once. Sequencing was done on a sample of peripheral blood. The receptor source for this set is a woman older than 75 with acute or convalescent COVID-19.

CDR3 in amino acids: CASSLASPHEQFF. For the CDR3, the DNA is TGTGCCAGCAGCTTGGCTAGCCCCCATGAGCAGTTCTTC. The V call is TRBV7-9, the J call TRBJ2-1; D is possibly TRBD2 (5 bases). The CDR3 covers 13 residues. Germline CDR1 reads SEHNR; CDR2 reads FQNEAQ (reference sequence). With 3 bases removed from V and 8 bases from J, the gap between germline ends came to 11 bases.

The CDR3 coding sequence is TGTGCCAGTAGTCTCCGGGACAGGGACGCTTTCTTT. This encodes CASSLRDRDAFF. The chain combines TRBV19 with TRBJ1-1; 9 positions agree with TRBD1. CDR1 and CDR2 (germline): LNHDA, SQIVND (reference sequence). CDR3 length: 12 residues. V dropped 5 bases and J dropped 11; count of bases not matched to a gene: 6.

The V gene is TRBV5-1, the J gene TRBJ2-7, with TRBD1 identical over 10 bases. This CDR3 contains 15 residues. Per germline, CDR1 SGHRS and CDR2 YFSETQ. Trimming took 0 bases from V and 3 from J; bases not matched to a gene: 3. The CDR3 loop is CASSLAGQGIYEQYF. The CDR3 DNA reads TGCGCCAGCAGCTTGGCGGGACAGGGGATCTACGAGCAGTACTTC.

This clone occurred a few times. V and J are TRBV7-2 and TRBJ2-7, with 12 bases identical to TRBD2. Germline V gene data show CDR1 as SGHTA and CDR2 as FQGNSA. V lost 4 bases and J lost 2; bases outside the gene matches: 6. There are 16 residues in the CDR3. This CDR3 is CASSYLAGGGTYEQYF. The CDR3 DNA sequence: TGTGCCAGCAGCTATCTAGCGGGAGGGGGGACCTACGAGCAGTACTTC.

The CDR3 region is CASSRTGGMTSYNEQFF. DNA for the CDR3: TGTGCCAGCAGCAGGACAGGGGGGATGACCTCCTACAATGAGCAGTTCTTC. This chain links TRBV6-2 or TRBV6-3 with TRBJ2-1; 10 nucleotides agree with TRBD1. With 6 bases clipped from V and 0 bases from J, the junction kept 8 bases outside the gene matches. The CDR3 contains 17 residues. CDR1 and CDR2 from the germline V gene are MNHEY and SVGEGT.

The CDR3 protein is CATRGRGTEETQYF. The CDR3 DNA reads TGTGCCACCAGGGGGAGAGGGACAGAAGAGACCCAGTACTTC. This chain joins TRBV24-1 and TRBJ2-5; 7 nucleotides agree with TRBD1. V lost 7 bases and J lost 3; bases outside the gene matches: 7. The CDR3 has 14 residues. Germline V gives CDR1 KGHDR, CDR2 SFDVKD.

The CDR3 coding sequence is TGTGCCACCGCGACAGGGGCGAAAAACATTCAGTACTTC. Translated, it gives CATATGAKNIQYF. V and J are TRBV18 and TRBJ2-4; TRBD1 matches at 8 bases. Germline V gene data show CDR1 as KGHSH and CDR2 as LQKENI. The CDR3 sequence is 13 residues long. V shed 10 bases, J shed 4 bases, and the junction held 6 bases outside the gene matches.

V is TRBV7-8 and J is TRBJ1-1; D is undetermined. Germline CDR1 SGHVS, CDR2 FQNEAQ. This CDR3 comprises 13 residues. Trimming removed 1 base at V and 0 bases at J, with 3 bases between. This CDR3 reads CASSLDMNTEAFF. The CDR3 DNA follows: TGTGCCAGCAGCTTAGACATGAACACTGAAGCTTTCTTT.

The V and J genes are TRBV7-3 and TRBJ1-1, with a possible D match to TRBD1 (5 bases). The CDR3 has 13 amino acids. CDR1 and CDR2 from the germline V gene are SGHTA and FQGTGA. Between the trimmed V and J ends, which lost 3 bases and 1 base, there was a span of 6 bases. The CDR3 DNA reads TGTGCCAGCAGCTTTCAGGGGAACACTGAAGCTTTCTTT. As protein: CASSFQGNTEAFF.

This clone was found a few times. The chain links TRBV5-1 to TRBJ1-2; D is undetermined. V was clipped by 4 bases and J by 5 bases, with 6 bases between them. Germline V lookup: CDR1 SGHRS, CDR2 YFSETQ. This CDR3 has 11 amino acids. CDR3 DNA sequence: TGCGCCAGCAGCGAACAGTATGGCTACACCTTC. Residues: CASSEQYGYTF.

The rearrangement uses TRBV5-1 and TRBJ2-7; a weak D match, TRBD1 (6 bases). Germline V gene sequence: CDR1 SGHRS, CDR2 YFSETQ. This CDR3 spans 14 amino acids. Trimming removed 4 bases from V and 4 bases from J, with 15 bases in between. The CDR3 DNA reads as TGCGCCAGCAGCCCTGATGGACAGTCTTACGAGCAGTACTTC. Translated: CASSPDGQSYEQYF.

This chain uses TRBV18 with TRBJ1-2, with D possibly matching TRBD1 (6 bases). This CDR3 region has 15 residues. CDR1 KGHSH and CDR2 LQKENI come from the germline V gene. The V end lost 0 bases, the J end lost 3 bases, and 11 bases lay between the germline ends. CDR3 protein: CASSPPAGVYYGYTF. In nucleotides, the CDR3 is TGTGCCAGCTCACCACCGGCAGGGGTATACTATGGCTACACCTTC.

CDR3 coding DNA: TGTGCCAGCAGCCCCACGCCTCGGAGCAATCAGCCCCAGCATTTT. This sequence encodes CASSPTPRSNQPQHF. This chain joins TRBV9 and TRBJ1-5; D is uncertain. The germline V gene has CDR1 SGDLS and CDR2 YYNGEE. The V gene lost 4 bases and the J gene lost 1 base, with 12 bases spanning the gap. CDR3 length: 15 residues.

The CDR3 spells CASSPQGARETQYF. The CDR3 bases are TGTGCCAGCAGCCCTCAGGGGGCTCGGGAGACCCAGTACTTC. The rearrangement uses TRBV7-8 and TRBJ2-5; 8 bases map to TRBD1. The ends lost 5 bases at V and 5 bases at J; junction bases unmatched: 7. The CDR3 length is 14 residues. CDR1 and CDR2 from the germline V gene are SGHVS and FQNEAQ.

A few counts support this clone. The gene calls are TRBV6-1 and TRBJ1-5, with TRBD1 identical over 8 bases. The germline V gene encodes CDR1 MNHNS and CDR2 SASEGT. Unmatched junction bases numbered 10, after V lost 2 bases and J lost 1 base. The CDR3 spans 18 residues. This CDR3 reads CASSEMSGGGLSNQPQHF. The CDR3 nucleotides are TGTGCCAGCAGTGAAATGTCAGGGGGCGGTTTGAGCAATCAGCCCCAGCATTTT.

The chain links TRBV28 to TRBJ1-5; D perhaps matches TRBD1 (5 bases). The V end lost 4 bases, the J end lost 3 bases, and 10 bases lay between the germline ends. From germline, CDR1 is MDHEN and CDR2 SYDVKM. CDR3 length: 14 residues. CDR3 nucleotide sequence: TGTGCCAGCAGTTCAAAGGGGTCCAATCAGCCCCAGCATTTT. This encodes CASSSKGSNQPQHF.

Notes on this clone: Different DNA sequences within this sample yield the same CDR3. The chain links TRBV5-6 to TRBJ1-1; D remains ambiguous. Germline V CDR1 and CDR2: SGHDT, YYEEEE. The CDR3 runs to 13 residues. V was clipped by 0 bases and J by 1 base, with 4 bases between them. For the CDR3, the DNA is TGTGCCAGCAGCTTGGACAGGAACACTGAAGCTTTCTTT. Its translation is CASSLDRNTEAFF.

The genes are TRBV6-5 and TRBJ2-7; 8 positions match TRBD1. This CDR3 contains 15 residues. Germline CDR1 reads MNHEY; CDR2 reads SVGAGI. J gave up 1 base and V 2 bases, and 4 bases lay outside the gene matches. The CDR3 loop reads CASSYADRGSYEQYF. The CDR3 bases are TGTGCCAGCAGTTACGCCGACAGGGGTTCCTACGAGCAGTACTTC.

There are a few counts of this clone. J is TRBJ1-5 and V is TRBV7-2, with 7 bases matching TRBD1. V trimming: 3 bases; J trimming: 4 bases; junction bases outside the gene matches: 6. This CDR3 spans 15 amino acids. Germline lookup yields CDR1 SGHTA and CDR2 FQGNSA. CDR3 amino acids: CASSFLTGPNQPQHF. In DNA, the CDR3 is TGTGCCAGCAGCTTCCTGACAGGGCCTAATCAGCCCCAGCATTTT.

This clone was seen a single time. This chain links TRBV6-1 with TRBJ1-5, with D perhaps matching TRBD1 (6 bases). Deletions cut 3 bases from V and 4 bases from J, with 16 bases between. The CDR3 consists of 16 residues. Germline CDR1 and CDR2: MNHNS and SASEGT. In DNA, the CDR3 is TGTGCCAGCAGTGAGACAAGGTTAACAGGGAATCAGCCCCAGCATTTT. Translating it yields CASSETRLTGNQPQHF.

The chain recombines TRBV28 with TRBJ1-5, with 7 bases that match TRBD1. This CDR3 is built from 13 residues. CDR1 and CDR2 (germline): MDHEN, SYDVKM. The trim removed 10 bases at V and 4 bases at J, leaving 7 bases unmatched. This chain's CDR3 is CATDRDWNQPQHF. The CDR3 nucleotides read TGTGCCACCGACAGGGATTGGAATCAGCCCCAGCATTTT.

The rearrangement joins TRBV7-9 to TRBJ1-2; 7 positions agree with TRBD1. The germline V gene encodes CDR1 SEHNR and CDR2 FQNEAQ (reference sequence). Losses at the gene ends were 5 bases for V and 3 bases for J; bases not matched to a gene: 6. The CDR3 loop spans 14 amino acids. CDR3 sequence reads: CASSLRGVDYGYTF. The CDR3 DNA is TGTGCCAGCAGCCTCAGGGGGGTGGACTATGGCTACACCTTC.

J is TRBJ1-5 and V is TRBV7-2, with 8 positions matching TRBD1. The CDR3 is made up of 15 amino acids. V lost 4 bases to trimming and J lost 1 base; unmatched junction nucleotides: 3. Germline loops: CDR1 SGHTA, CDR2 FQGNSA. CDR3 nucleotides: TGTGCCAGCAGCTCCTCAGGGGGCAGCAATCAGCCCCAGCATTTT. Its translation: CASSSSGGSNQPQHF.

The chain recombines TRBV28 with TRBJ2-5, with 7 bases identical to TRBD2. The V gene end was trimmed by 5 bases and the J gene end by 5 bases; junction bases not matched to a gene: 11. The CDR3 spans 15 residues. Germline CDR1 MDHEN, CDR2 SYDVKM. CDR3 DNA sequence: TGTGCCAGCAGTACTGTCGGGGGGAGTAGGGAGACCCAGTACTTC. It yields the protein CASSTVGGSRETQYF.

The V gene is TRBV5-4, the J gene TRBJ2-7; 11 nucleotides agree with TRBD2. The CDR3 extends over 17 amino acids. V gave up 6 bases and J gave up 3 bases; unmatched junction bases: 14. Germline lookup yields CDR1 SGHNT and CDR2 YYREEE (reference sequence). The CDR3 DNA sequence: TGTGCCAGCACCATCGGGACTAGCGGAACTTGGGTCTACGAGCAGTACTTC. Amino acid sequence: CASTIGTSGTWVYEQYF.

The chain uses TRBV18 and TRBJ1-5, with 9 bases identical to TRBD1. Germline V CDR1 and CDR2: KGHSH, LQKENI. This CDR3 is 17 amino acids long. J lost 0 bases, V lost 5 bases, and 8 bases had no gene match. CDR3 loop: CASSTGTGIYSNQPQHF. CDR3 sequence (DNA): TGTGCCAGCTCAACGGGGACAGGGATTTATAGCAATCAGCCCCAGCATTTT. Drawing the rest from reference TRBV18 and TRBJ1-5, the complete variable domain is NAGVMQNPRHLVRRRGQEARLRCSPMKGHSHVYWYRQLPEEGLKFMVYLQKENIIDESGMPKERFSAEFPKEGPSILRIQQVVRGDSAAYFCASSTGTGIYSNQPQHFGDGTRLSIL.